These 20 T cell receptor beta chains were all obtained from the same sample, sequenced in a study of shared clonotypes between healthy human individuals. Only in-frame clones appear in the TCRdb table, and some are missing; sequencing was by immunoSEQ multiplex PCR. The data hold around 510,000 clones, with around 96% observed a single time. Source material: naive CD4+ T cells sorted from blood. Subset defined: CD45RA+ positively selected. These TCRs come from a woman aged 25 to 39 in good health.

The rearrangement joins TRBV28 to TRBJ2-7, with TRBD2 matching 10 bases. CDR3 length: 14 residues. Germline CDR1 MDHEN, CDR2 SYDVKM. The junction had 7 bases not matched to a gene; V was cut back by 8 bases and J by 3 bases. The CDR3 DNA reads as TGTGCCAGCCCAGGTCCTAGCGGGAGCTACGAGCAGTACTTC. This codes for CASPGPSGSYEQYF.

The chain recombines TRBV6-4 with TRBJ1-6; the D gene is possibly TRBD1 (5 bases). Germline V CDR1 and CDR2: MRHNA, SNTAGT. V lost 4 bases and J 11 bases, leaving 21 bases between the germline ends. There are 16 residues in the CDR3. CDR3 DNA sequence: TGTGCCAGCAGTGCTACCGGGACCGCATGGGGAGCACCCCTCCACTTT. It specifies CASSATGTAWGAPLHF.

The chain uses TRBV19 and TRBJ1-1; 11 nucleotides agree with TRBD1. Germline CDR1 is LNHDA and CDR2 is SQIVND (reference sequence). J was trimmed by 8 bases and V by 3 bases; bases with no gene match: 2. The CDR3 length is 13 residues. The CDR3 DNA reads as TGTGCCAGTAGTATCGGACAGGGGGCCGAAGCTTTCTTT. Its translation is CASSIGQGAEAFF.

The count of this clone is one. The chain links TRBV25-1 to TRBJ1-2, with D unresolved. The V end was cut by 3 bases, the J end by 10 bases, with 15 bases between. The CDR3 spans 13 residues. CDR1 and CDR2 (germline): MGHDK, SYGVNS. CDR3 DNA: TGTGCCAGCAGTGACACCACCGGGTCCCACTACACCTTC. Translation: CASSDTTGSHYTF.

DNA of the CDR3: TGTGCCAGCAGTTTATTGGGACTAGCGGGAGTAGGAGAGACCCAGTACTTC. Encoded protein: CASSLLGLAGVGETQYF. The chain has TRBV28 and TRBJ2-5, with 14 bases lining up with TRBD2. From germline, CDR1 is MDHEN and CDR2 SYDVKM. The CDR3 has 17 amino acids. Trimming took 1 base from V and 4 from J; bases not matched to a gene: 5.

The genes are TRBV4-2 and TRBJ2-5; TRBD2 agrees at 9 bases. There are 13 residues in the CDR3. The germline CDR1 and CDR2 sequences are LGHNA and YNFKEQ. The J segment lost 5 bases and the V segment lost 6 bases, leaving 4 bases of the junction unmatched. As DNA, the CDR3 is TGTGCCAGCAGGGGTAGCGGGAGCGAGACCCAGTACTTC. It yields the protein CASRGSGSETQYF.

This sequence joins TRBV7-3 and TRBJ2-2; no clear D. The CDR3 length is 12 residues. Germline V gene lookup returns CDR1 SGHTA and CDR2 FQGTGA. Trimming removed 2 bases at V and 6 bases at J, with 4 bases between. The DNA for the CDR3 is TGTGCCAGCAGCTTAGCATCCGGGGAGCTGTTTTTT. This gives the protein CASSLASGELFF.

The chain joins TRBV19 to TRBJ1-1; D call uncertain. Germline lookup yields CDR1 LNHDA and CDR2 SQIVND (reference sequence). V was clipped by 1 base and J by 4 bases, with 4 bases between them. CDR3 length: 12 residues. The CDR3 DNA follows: TGTGCCAGTAGTATAGTCGCCACTGAAGCTTTCTTT. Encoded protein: CASSIVATEAFF. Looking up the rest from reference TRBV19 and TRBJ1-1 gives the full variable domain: DGGITQSPKYLFRKEGQNVTLSCEQNLNHDAMYWYRQDPGQGLRLIYYSQIVNDFQKGDIAEGYSVSREKKESFPLTVTSAQKNPTAFYLCASSIVATEAFFGQGTRLTVV.

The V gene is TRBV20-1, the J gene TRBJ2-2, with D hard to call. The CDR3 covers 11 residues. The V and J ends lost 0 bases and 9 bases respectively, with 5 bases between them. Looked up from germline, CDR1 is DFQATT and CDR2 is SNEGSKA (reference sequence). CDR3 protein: CSARDVRELFF. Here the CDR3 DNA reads TGCAGTGCTAGAGATGTTCGGGAGCTGTTTTTT.

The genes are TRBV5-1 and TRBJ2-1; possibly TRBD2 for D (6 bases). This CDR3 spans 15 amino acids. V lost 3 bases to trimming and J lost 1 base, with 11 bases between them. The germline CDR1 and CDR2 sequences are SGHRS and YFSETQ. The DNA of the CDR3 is TGCGCCAGCAGCTCCACCGGGACTTCCTACAATGAGCAGTTCTTC. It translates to CASSSTGTSYNEQFF.

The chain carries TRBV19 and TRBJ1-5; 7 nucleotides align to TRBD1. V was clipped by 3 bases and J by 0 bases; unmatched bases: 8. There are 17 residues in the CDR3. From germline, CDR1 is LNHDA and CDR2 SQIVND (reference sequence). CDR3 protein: CASSMHRDRYSNQPQHF. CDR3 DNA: TGTGCCAGTAGTATGCACCGGGACAGATATAGCAATCAGCCCCAGCATTTT.

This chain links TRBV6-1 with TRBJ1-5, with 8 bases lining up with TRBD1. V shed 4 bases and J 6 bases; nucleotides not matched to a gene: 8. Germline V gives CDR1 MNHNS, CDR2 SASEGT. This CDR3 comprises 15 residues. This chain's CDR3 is CASSVWTGPAQPQHF. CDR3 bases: TGTGCCAGCAGTGTATGGACAGGGCCGGCTCAGCCCCAGCATTTT.

For the CDR3, the DNA is TGTGCCAGCAGAGGAGAGACTAGCGGGTACACAGATACGCAGTATTTT. Its protein is CASRGETSGYTDTQYF. The rearrangement links TRBV5-4 to TRBJ2-3; TRBD2 agrees at 10 bases. Losses at the gene ends were 5 bases for V and 2 bases for J; bases not matched to a gene: 8. The CDR3 length is 16 residues. Looked up from germline, CDR1 is SGHNT and CDR2 is YYREEE (reference sequence). The whole variable domain, filled in from reference TRBV5-4 and TRBJ2-3, reads ETGVTQSPTHLIKTRGQQVTLRCSSQSGHNTVSWYQQALGQGPQFIFQYYREEENGRGNFPPRFSGLQFPNYSSELNVNALELDDSALYLCASRGETSGYTDTQYFGPGTRLTVL.

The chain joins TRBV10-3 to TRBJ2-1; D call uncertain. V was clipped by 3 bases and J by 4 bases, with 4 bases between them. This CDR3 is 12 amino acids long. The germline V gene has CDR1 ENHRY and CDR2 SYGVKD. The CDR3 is CAISEQYNEQFF. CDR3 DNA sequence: TGTGCCATCAGTGAACAGTACAATGAGCAGTTCTTC.

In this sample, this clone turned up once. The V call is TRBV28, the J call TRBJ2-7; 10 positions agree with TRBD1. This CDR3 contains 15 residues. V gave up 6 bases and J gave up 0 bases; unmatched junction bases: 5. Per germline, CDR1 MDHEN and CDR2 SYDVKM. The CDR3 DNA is TGTGCCAGCAGGGGACAGGGGCGATCCTCCTACGAGCAGTACTTC. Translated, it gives CASRGQGRSSYEQYF.

CDR3 protein: CASSLEGTGNQPQHF. Here the CDR3 DNA reads TGCGCCAGCAGCTTGGAGGGAACCGGCAATCAGCCCCAGCATTTT. The chain links TRBV5-1 to TRBJ1-5; D not resolved. Germline V gene lookup returns CDR1 SGHRS and CDR2 YFSETQ. The CDR3 loop spans 15 amino acids. V lost 0 bases, J lost 2 bases, and 9 bases lay in between.

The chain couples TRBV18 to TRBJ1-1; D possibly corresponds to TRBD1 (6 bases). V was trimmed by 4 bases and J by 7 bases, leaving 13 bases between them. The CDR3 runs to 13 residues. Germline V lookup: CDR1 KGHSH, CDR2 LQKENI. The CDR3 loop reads CASSQADRSEAFF. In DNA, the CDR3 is TGTGCCAGCTCACAGGCCGACAGGAGTGAAGCTTTCTTT.

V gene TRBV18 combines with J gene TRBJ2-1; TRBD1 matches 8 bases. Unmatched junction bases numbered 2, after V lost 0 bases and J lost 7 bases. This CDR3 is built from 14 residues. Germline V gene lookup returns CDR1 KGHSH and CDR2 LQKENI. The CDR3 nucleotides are TGTGCCAGCTCACCACCGACAGGGGTAAATGAGCAGTTCTTC. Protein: CASSPPTGVNEQFF. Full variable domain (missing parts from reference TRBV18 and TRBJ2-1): NAGVMQNPRHLVRRRGQEARLRCSPMKGHSHVYWYRQLPEEGLKFMVYLQKENIIDESGMPKERFSAEFPKEGPSILRIQQVVRGDSAAYFCASSPPTGVNEQFFGPGTRLTVL.

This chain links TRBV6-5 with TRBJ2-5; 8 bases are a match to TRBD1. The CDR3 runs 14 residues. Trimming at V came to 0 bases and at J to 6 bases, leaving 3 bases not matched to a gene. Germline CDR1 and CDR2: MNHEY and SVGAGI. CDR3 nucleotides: TGTGCCAGCAGTTACTCAGCAGGGGGCCAGACCCAGTACTTC. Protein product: CASSYSAGGQTQYF.

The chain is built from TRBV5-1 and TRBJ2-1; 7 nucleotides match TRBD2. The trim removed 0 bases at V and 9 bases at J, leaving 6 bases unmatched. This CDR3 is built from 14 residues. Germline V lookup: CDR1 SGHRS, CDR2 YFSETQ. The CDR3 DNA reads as TGCGCCAGCAGCTTGGAACGGGAGGAGAGTGAGCAGTTCTTC. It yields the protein CASSLEREESEQFF.